This is a list of T cell receptor beta chains from one sample in a study of blood T cell repertoires in COVID-19. The data were produced by immunoSEQ multiplex PCR, yet TCRdb's version contains in-frame clones alone and is incomplete. This table holds tens of thousands of clones, roughly 87% found once. Specimen: peripheral blood. These receptors were obtained from a human donor in a cohort sampled during active COVID-19. CDR3s include the opening cysteine and the closing phenylalanine or tryptophan. D genes are given only for firm matches. Clone sizes are given selectively: once, few, many, or a class where the clone is expanded.

V: TRBV5-4; J: TRBJ1-1; size: NA; D: TRBD1; CDR3: CASSAAQGGGTEAFF; DNA: TGTGCCAGCAGCGCTGCACAGGGGGGGGGCACTGAAGCTTTCTTT
V: TRBV20-1; J: TRBJ1-2; size: NA; D: NA; CDR3: CSAWSYGYTF; DNA: TGCAGTGCATGGAGCTATGGCTACACCTTC
V: TRBV27; J: TRBJ2-1; size: NA; D: TRBD2; CDR3: CASAALAGGGDEQFF; DNA: TGTGCCAGTGCCGCACTAGCGGGAGGGGGCGATGAGCAGTTCTTC
V: TRBV7-9; J: TRBJ2-1; size: NA; D: TRBD2; CDR3: CASSLAGGVSEQFF; DNA: TGTGCCAGCAGCTTAGCGGGGGGGGTCTCCGAGCAGTTCTTC
V: TRBV7-8; J: TRBJ2-1; size: NA; D: TRBD2; CDR3: CASSPRIAGGASSYNEQFF; DNA: TGTGCCAGCAGCCCAAGGATCGCGGGAGGGGCAAGCTCCTACAATGAGCAGTTCTTC
V: TRBV6-5; J: TRBJ2-3; size: NA; D: TRBD2; CDR3: CASSYVAGGDTQYF; DNA: TGTGCCAGCAGTTACGTGGCGGGAGGGGATACGCAGTATTTT
V: TRBV6-5; J: TRBJ1-3; size: NA; D: NA; CDR3: CASQTGLGNTIYF; DNA: TGTGCCAGTCAGACAGGCCTTGGAAACACCATATATTTT
V: TRBV30; J: TRBJ2-4; size: NA; D: NA; CDR3: CAWSVGVAKNIQYF; DNA: TGTGCCTGGAGTGTAGGGGTAGCCAAAAACATTCAGTACTTC
V: TRBV5-1; J: TRBJ2-2; size: NA; D: NA; CDR3: CASSSSGQNTGELFF; DNA: TGCGCCAGCAGCTCTTCGGGACAGAACACCGGGGAGCTGTTTTTT
V: TRBV11-2; J: TRBJ2-5; size: NA; D: NA; CDR3: CASSLDPFMRGQETQYF; DNA: TGTGCCAGCAGCTTAGACCCATTCATGAGGGGGCAAGAGACCCAGTACTTC
V: TRBV7-9; J: TRBJ2-2; size: NA; D: TRBD1; CDR3: CASSSGQALATGELFF; DNA: TGTGCCAGCAGCTCGGGACAGGCTCTGGCCACCGGGGAGCTGTTTTTT
V: TRBV14; J: TRBJ2-1; size: NA; D: NA; CDR3: CASSQAGDNEQFF; DNA: TGTGCCAGCAGCCAAGCCGGGGACAATGAGCAGTTCTTC
V: TRBV6-6; J: TRBJ1-5; size: once; D: TRBD1; CDR3: CASSRPFSRQGGSGLQHF; DNA: TGTGCCAGCAGTCGCCCGTTTAGTAGACAGGGGGGATCTGGTCTCCAGCATTTT
V: TRBV2; J: TRBJ2-7; size: few; D: NA; CDR3: CASGRTAYEQYF; DNA: TGTGCCAGCGGGCGAACGGCCTACGAGCAGTACTTC
V: TRBV9; J: TRBJ2-3; size: NA; D: NA; CDR3: CASSVTGRTDTQYF; DNA: TGTGCCAGCAGCGTCACCGGGAGAACAGATACGCAGTATTTT
V: TRBV11-2; J: TRBJ2-1; size: NA; D: TRBD2; CDR3: CASSLSGSSYNEQFF; DNA: TGTGCCAGCAGCTTGAGCGGGAGCTCCTACAATGAGCAGTTCTTC
V: TRBV6-5; J: TRBJ2-3; size: NA; D: TRBD2; CDR3: CASSPGTRGTDTQYF; DNA: TGTGCCAGCAGTCCCGGGACTAGGGGCACAGATACGCAGTATTTT
V: TRBV28; J: TRBJ2-3; size: NA; D: TRBD1; CDR3: CASSLEGAADTQYF; DNA: TGTGCCAGCAGTTTAGAGGGGGCCGCAGATACGCAGTATTTT
V: TRBV18; J: TRBJ1-5; size: NA; D: NA; CDR3: CASSPGVQGSNQPQHF; DNA: TGTGCCAGCTCACCAGGGGTGCAGGGAAGCAATCAGCCCCAGCATTTT
V: TRBV4-1; J: TRBJ2-7; size: NA; D: NA; CDR3: CASSQDHGGFSYEQYF; DNA: TGCGCCAGCAGCCAAGATCATGGCGGTTTCTCCTACGAGCAGTACTTC
V: TRBV2; J: TRBJ2-7; size: NA; D: TRBD1; CDR3: CASFGTGTSYEQYF; DNA: TGTGCCAGCTTTGGGACAGGGACTTCCTACGAGCAGTACTTC
V: TRBV24-1; J: TRBJ1-6; size: NA; D: NA; CDR3: CATAETDPNSPLHF; DNA: TGTGCCACCGCCGAGACAGACCCGAATTCACCCCTCCACTTT
V: TRBV11-2; J: TRBJ2-7; size: NA; D: NA; CDR3: CASSFTGYEQYF; DNA: TGTGCCAGCAGCTTCACAGGCTACGAGCAGTACTTC
V: TRBV7-2; J: TRBJ2-7; size: NA; D: NA; CDR3: CASSFPGIYEQYF; DNA: TGTGCCAGCAGCTTCCCCGGGATCTACGAGCAGTACTTC
V: TRBV6-2/TRBV6-3; J: TRBJ1-1; size: NA; D: NA; CDR3: CASSLLLPNTEAFF; DNA: TGTGCCAGCAGTTTACTCCTACCTAACACTGAAGCTTTCTTT
V: TRBV19; J: TRBJ2-3; size: NA; D: NA; CDR3: CASSISPDTQYF; DNA: TGTGCCAGTAGTATATCCCCTGATACGCAGTATTTT
V: TRBV28; J: TRBJ1-1; size: few; D: NA; CDR3: CASRPGQRNTEAFF; DNA: TGTGCCAGCCGACCCGGACAGAGGAACACTGAAGCTTTCTTT
V: TRBV3-1/TRBV3-2; J: TRBJ1-1; size: NA; D: NA; CDR3: CASSQDVTGRRGAF; DNA: TGTGCCAGCAGCCAAGATGTGACAGGCCGGCGTGGGGCTTTT
V: TRBV1; J: TRBJ2-7; size: NA; D: NA; CDR3: CTSSGDRACKQYF; DNA: TGCACCAGCAGCGGGGACAGGGCCTGTAAGCAGTACTTC